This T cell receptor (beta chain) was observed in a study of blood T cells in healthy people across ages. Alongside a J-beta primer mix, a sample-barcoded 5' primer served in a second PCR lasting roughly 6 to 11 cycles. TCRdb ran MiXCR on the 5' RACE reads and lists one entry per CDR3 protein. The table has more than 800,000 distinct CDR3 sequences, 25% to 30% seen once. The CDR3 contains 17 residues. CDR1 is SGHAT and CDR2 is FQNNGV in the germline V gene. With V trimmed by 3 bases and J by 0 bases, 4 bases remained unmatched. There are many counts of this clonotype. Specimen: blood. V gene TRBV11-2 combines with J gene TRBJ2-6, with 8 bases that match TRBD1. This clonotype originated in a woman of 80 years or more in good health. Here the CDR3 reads CASSFGQGRSGANVLTF. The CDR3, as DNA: TGTGCCAGCAGCTTTGGACAGGGCCGCTCTGGGGCCAACGTCCTGACTTTC.